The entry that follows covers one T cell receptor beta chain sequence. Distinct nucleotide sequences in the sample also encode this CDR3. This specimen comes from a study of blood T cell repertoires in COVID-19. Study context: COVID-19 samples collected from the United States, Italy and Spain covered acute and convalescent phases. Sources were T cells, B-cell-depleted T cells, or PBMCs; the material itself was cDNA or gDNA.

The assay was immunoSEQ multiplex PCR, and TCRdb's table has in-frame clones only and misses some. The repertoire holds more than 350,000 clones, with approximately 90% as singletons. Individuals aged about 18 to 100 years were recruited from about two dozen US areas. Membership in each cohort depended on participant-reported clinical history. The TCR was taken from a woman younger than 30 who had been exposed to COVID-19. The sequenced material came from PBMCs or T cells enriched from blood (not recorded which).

The DNA for the CDR3 is TGTGCCAGCAGCTTAGGAGCGGGGGCCTACGAGCAGTACTTC. Translated: CASSLGAGAYEQYF. The chain joins TRBV7-2 to TRBJ2-7, with 8 bases fitting TRBD2. After removal of 1 base from V and 2 bases from J, the junction contained 1 base not matched to a gene. Germline CDR1 reads SGHTA; CDR2 reads FQGNSA. CDR3 size: 14 residues. The entire variable domain, with the rest obtained from reference TRBV7-2 and TRBJ2-7, is as follows: GAGVSQSPSNKVTEKGKDVELRCDPISGHTALYWYRQSLGQGLEFLIYFQGNSAPDKSGLPSDRFSAERTGGSVSTLTIQRTQQEDSAVYLCASSLGAGAYEQYFGPGTRLTVT.